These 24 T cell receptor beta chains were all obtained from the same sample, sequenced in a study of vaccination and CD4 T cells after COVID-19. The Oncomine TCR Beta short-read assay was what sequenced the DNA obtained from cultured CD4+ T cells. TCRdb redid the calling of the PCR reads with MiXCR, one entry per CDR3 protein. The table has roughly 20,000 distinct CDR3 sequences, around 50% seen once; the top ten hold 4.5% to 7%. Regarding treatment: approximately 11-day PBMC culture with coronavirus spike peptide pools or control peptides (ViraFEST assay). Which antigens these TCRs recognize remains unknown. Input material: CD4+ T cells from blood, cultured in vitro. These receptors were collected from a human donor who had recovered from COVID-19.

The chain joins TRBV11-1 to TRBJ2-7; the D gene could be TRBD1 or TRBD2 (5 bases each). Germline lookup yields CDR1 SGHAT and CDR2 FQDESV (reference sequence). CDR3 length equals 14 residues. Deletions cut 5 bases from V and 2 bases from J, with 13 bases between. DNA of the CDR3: TGTGCCAGCAGCCCCCGGGACGGACCCTACGAGCAGTACTTC. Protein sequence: CASSPRDGPYEQYF.

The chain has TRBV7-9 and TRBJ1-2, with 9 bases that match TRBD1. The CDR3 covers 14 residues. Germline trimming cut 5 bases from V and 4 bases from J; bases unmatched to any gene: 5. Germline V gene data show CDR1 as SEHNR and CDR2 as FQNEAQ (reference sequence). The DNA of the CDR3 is TGTGCCAGCAGCCCGGGACAGGGTGTCTATGGCTACACCTTC. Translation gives CASSPGQGVYGYTF. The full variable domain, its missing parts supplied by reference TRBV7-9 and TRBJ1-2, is DTGVSQNPRHKITKRGQNVTFRCDPISEHNRLYWYRQTLGQGPEFLTYFQNEAQLEKSRLLSDRFSAERPKGSFSTLEIQRTEQGDSAMYLCASSPGQGVYGYTFGSGTRLTVV.

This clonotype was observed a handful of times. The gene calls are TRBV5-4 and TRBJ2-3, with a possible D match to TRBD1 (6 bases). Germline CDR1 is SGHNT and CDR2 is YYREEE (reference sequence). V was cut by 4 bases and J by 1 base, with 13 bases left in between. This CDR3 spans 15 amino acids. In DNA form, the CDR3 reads TGTGCCAGCAGCAGTGGACAGTGGGGCACAGATACGCAGTATTTT. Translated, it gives CASSSGQWGTDTQYF.

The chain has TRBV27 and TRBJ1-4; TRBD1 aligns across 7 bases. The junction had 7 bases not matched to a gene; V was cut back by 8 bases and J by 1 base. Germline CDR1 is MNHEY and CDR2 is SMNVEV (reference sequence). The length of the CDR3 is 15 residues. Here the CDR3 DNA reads TGTGCCAGCGGCAGACAGGGCCTAACTAATGAAAAACTGTTTTTT. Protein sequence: CASGRQGLTNEKLFF.

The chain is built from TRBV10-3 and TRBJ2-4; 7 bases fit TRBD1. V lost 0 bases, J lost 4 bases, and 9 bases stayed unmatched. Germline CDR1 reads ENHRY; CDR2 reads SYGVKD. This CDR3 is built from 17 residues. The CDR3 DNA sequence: TGTGCCATCAGTGAGTCTTTGTTGGGCAGGGGGAAAAACATTCAGTACTTC. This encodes CAISESLLGRGKNIQYF.

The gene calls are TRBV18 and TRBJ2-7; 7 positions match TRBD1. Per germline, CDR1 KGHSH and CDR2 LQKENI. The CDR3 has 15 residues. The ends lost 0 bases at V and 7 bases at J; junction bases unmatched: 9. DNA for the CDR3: TGTGCCAGCTCACCACCCACAGGGGCGGGCGCAGAGCAGTACTTC. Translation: CASSPPTGAGAEQYF.

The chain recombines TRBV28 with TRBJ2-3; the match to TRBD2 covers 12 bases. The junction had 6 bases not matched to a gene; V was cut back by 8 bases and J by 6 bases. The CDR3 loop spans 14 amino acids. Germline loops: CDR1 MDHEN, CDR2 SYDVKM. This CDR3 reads CASLLAGGRDTQYF. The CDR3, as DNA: TGTGCCAGCCTTCTAGCGGGAGGGCGGGATACGCAGTATTTT.

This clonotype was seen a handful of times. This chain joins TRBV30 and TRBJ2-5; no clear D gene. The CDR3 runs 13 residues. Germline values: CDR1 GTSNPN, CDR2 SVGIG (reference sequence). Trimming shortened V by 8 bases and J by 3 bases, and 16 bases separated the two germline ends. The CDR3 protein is CAGTRVVKETQYF. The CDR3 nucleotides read TGTGCCGGTACACGGGTCGTAAAAGAGACCCAGTACTTC.

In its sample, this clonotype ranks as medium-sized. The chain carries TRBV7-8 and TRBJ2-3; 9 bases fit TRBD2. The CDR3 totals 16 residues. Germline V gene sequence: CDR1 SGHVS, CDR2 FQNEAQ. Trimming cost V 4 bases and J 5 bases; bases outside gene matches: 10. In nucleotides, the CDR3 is TGTGCCAGCAGCTCTCGTTTAGCGGGAGTTCAAGATACGCAGTATTTT. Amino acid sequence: CASSSRLAGVQDTQYF.

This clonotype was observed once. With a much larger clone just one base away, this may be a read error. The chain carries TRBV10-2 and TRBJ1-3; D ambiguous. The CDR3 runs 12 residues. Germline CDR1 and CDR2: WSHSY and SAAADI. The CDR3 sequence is CASSDWGTTIYF. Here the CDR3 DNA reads TGCGCCAGCAGTGACTGGGGAACCACCATATATTTT.

Here the CDR3 reads CASRGHPQETQYF. The CDR3 DNA reads as TGTGCCAGCAGAGGGCATCCCCAAGAGACCCAGTACTTC. The rearrangement uses TRBV28 and TRBJ2-5, with unresolved D. V was pared by 6 bases and J by 1 base, with 9 bases between. Germline V gene lookup returns CDR1 MDHEN and CDR2 SYDVKM. This CDR3 is 13 amino acids long.

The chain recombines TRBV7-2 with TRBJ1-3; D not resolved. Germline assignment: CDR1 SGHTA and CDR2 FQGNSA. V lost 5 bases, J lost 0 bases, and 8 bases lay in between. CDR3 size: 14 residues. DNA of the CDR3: TGTGCCAGCAGCCTACAGTCCTCTGGAAACACCATATATTTT. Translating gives CASSLQSSGNTIYF.

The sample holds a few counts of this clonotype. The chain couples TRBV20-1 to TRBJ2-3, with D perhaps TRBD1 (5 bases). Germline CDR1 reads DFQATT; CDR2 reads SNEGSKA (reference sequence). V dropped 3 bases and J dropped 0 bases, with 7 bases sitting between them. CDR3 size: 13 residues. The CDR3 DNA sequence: TGCAGTGCTAGTCCAGGGAGCACAGATACGCAGTATTTT. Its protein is CSASPGSTDTQYF.

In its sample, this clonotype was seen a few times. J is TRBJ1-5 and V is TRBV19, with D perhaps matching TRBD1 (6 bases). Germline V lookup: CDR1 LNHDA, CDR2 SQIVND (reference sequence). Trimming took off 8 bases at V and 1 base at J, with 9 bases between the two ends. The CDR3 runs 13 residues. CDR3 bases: TGTGCCAGTGTCGACAGGAGCAATCAGCCCCAGCATTTT. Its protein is CASVDRSNQPQHF.

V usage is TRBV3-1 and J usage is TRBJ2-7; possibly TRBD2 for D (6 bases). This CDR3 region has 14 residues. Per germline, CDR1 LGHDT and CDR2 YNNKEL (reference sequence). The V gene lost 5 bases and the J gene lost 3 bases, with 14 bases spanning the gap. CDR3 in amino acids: CASSGGTSYYEQYF. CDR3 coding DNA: TGTGCCAGCAGCGGGGGGACGTCCTACTACGAGCAGTACTTC.

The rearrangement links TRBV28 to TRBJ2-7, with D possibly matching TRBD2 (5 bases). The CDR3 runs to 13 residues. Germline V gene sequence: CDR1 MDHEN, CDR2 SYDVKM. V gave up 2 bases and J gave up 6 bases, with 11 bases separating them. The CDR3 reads CASSLGLEGEQYF. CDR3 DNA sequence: TGTGCCAGCAGTTTAGGGCTAGAGGGCGAGCAGTACTTC.

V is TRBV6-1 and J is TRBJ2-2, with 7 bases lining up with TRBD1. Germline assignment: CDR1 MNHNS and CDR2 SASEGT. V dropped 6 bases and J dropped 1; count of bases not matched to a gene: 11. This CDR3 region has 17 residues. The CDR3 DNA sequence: TGTGCCAGCAGACCTGGGCCGGGACAGATGAACACCGGGGAGCTGTTTTTT. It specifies CASRPGPGQMNTGELFF.

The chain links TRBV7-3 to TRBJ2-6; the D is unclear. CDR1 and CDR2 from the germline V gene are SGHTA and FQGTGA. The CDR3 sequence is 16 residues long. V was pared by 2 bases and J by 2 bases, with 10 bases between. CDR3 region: CASSLGPGAGANVLTF. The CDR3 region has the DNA TGTGCCAGCAGCTTAGGGCCAGGCGCTGGGGCCAACGTCCTGACTTTC. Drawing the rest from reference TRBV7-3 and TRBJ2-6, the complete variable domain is GAGVSQTPSNKVTEKGKYVELRCDPISGHTALYWYRQSLGQGPEFLIYFQGTGAADDSGLPNDRFFAVRPEGSVSTLKIQRTERGDSAVYLCASSLGPGAGANVLTFGAGSRLTVL.

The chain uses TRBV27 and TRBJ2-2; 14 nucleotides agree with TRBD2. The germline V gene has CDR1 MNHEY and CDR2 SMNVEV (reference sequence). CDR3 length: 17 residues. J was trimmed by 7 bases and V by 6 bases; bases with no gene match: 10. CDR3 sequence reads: CASSRRGLAGVFGELFF. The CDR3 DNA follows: TGTGCCAGCAGCCGCCGGGGACTAGCGGGAGTCTTCGGGGAGCTGTTTTTT.

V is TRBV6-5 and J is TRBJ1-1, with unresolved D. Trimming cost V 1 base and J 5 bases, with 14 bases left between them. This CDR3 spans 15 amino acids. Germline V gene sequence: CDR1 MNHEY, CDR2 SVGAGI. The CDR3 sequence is CASSYYARRETEAFF. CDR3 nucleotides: TGTGCCAGCAGTTACTACGCGAGGAGAGAGACTGAAGCTTTCTTT.

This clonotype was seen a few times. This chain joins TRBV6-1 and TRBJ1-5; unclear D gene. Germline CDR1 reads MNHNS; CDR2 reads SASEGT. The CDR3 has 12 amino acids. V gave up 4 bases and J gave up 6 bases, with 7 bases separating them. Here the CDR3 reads CASSAEGQPQHF. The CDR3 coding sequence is TGTGCCAGCAGTGCAGAGGGTCAGCCCCAGCATTTT.

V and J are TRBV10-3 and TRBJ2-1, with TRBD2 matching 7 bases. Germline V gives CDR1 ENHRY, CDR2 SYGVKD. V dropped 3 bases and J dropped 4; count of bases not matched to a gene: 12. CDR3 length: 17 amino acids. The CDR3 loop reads CAISDPSREVEYNEQFF. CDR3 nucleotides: TGTGCCATCAGTGACCCGTCTCGGGAGGTCGAATACAATGAGCAGTTCTTC.

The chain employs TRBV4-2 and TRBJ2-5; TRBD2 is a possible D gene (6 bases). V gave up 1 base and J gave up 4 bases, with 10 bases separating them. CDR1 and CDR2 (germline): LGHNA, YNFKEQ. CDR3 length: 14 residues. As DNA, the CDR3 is TGTGCCAGCAGCCAAGCGGCCGGGGGAGAGACCCAGTACTTC. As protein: CASSQAAGGETQYF.

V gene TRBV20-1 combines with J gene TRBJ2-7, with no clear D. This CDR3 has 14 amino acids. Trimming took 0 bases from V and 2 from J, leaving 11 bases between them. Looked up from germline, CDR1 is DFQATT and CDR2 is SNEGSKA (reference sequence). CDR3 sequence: CSARDWGNPYEQYF. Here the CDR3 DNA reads TGCAGTGCTAGAGATTGGGGAAACCCCTACGAGCAGTACTTC.